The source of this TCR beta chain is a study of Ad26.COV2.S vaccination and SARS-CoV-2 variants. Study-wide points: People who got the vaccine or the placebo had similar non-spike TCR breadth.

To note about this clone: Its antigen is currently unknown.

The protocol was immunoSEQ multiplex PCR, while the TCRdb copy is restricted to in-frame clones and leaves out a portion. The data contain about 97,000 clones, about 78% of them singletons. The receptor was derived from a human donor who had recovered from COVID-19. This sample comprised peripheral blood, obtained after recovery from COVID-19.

CDR3 loop: CASSLDGLDGGDTQYF. CDR3 DNA sequence: TGCGCCAGCAGCTTGGACGGACTAGACGGTGGAGATACGCAGTATTTT. The V gene is TRBV5-1, the J gene TRBJ2-3, with TRBD2 matching over 7 bases. Germline V gene sequence: CDR1 SGHRS, CDR2 YFSETQ. Trimming at V came to 0 bases and at J to 5 bases, leaving 9 bases not matched to a gene. There are 16 residues in the CDR3.